These 5 T cell receptor beta chains were all obtained from the same sample, sequenced in a study of OX40 agonist ivuxolimab in advanced cancers. The data were produced by immunoSEQ multiplex PCR, yet TCRdb's version contains in-frame clones alone and is incomplete. The table lists more than 45,000 clones, more than 75% of them singletons. The sequences come from CD4+ or CD8+ T cells sorted from blood, collected in a trial of the OX40 agonist ivuxolimab. Receptor source: an adult with an advanced solid tumor such as melanoma, head and neck, liver or kidney cancer.

The J gene is TRBJ2-7, the V gene TRBV5-6; no reliable D call. The CDR3 sequence is 12 residues long. V was clipped by 5 bases and J by 6 bases, with 12 bases between them. Germline loops: CDR1 SGHDT, CDR2 YYEEEE. The CDR3 bases are TGTGCCAGCAGTATCGGTGGTGGCGAGCAGTACTTC. This codes for CASSIGGGEQYF.

The rearrangement links TRBV7-8 to TRBJ2-1; TRBD1 aligns across 10 bases. Germline values: CDR1 SGHVS, CDR2 FQNEAQ. The CDR3 sequence is 14 residues long. Trimming removed 3 bases from V and 10 bases from J; junction bases left unmatched: 6. CDR3 DNA: TGTGCCAGCAGCTTTCGGACAGGGGGTGGGGAGCAGTTCTTC. Residues: CASSFRTGGGEQFF. The full variable domain, its missing parts supplied by reference TRBV7-8 and TRBJ2-1, is GAGVSQSPRYKVAKRGQDVALRCDPISGHVSLFWYQQALGQGPEFLTYFQNEAQLDKSGLPSDRFFAERPEGSVSTLKIQRTQQEDSAVYLCASSFRTGGGEQFFGPGTRLTVL.

The DNA for the CDR3 is TGTGCCAGCAGTTCGAACCAAGAGACCCAGTACTTC. Protein: CASSSNQETQYF. The chain uses TRBV28 and TRBJ2-5; D remains ambiguous. The CDR3 is 12 amino acids. Germline V CDR1 and CDR2: MDHEN, SYDVKM. The V and J ends lost 4 bases and 0 bases respectively, with 3 bases between them.

The chain combines TRBV7-9 with TRBJ1-3; D perhaps matches TRBD1 (5 bases). This CDR3 region has 15 residues. Germline CDR1 SEHNR, CDR2 FQNEAQ (reference sequence). V gave up 10 bases and J gave up 0 bases, with 16 bases separating them. CDR3 region: CATPGDSNSGNTIYF. As DNA, the CDR3 is TGTGCCACCCCTGGTGACAGCAACTCTGGAAACACCATATATTTT.

The rearrangement uses TRBV25-1 and TRBJ2-1; no reliable D call. Trimming removed 5 bases from V and 3 bases from J, with 14 bases in between. This CDR3 is built from 15 residues. CDR1 and CDR2 (germline): MGHDK, SYGVNS. This chain's CDR3 is CASSPMGLDYNEQFF. In nucleotides, the CDR3 is TGTGCCAGCAGTCCTATGGGCCTGGACTACAATGAGCAGTTCTTC. Full variable domain (outside the CDR3, taken from reference TRBV25-1 and TRBJ2-1): EADIYQTPRYLVIGTGKKITLECSQTMGHDKMYWYQQDPGMELHLIHYSYGVNSTEKGDLSSESTVSRIRTEHFPLTLESARPSHTSQYLCASSPMGLDYNEQFFGPGTRLTVL.